This TCR beta chain appears in the sequencing data of a study of blood T cells in healthy people across ages. The germline CDR1 and CDR2 sequences are LNHNV and YYDKDF (reference sequence). Trimming took 5 bases from V and 8 from J, leaving 27 bases between them. There are 18 residues in the CDR3. A second PCR of about 7 to 12 cycles used a sample-barcoded 5' primer and a J-beta primer mix. The authors tagged each cDNA molecule using a template-switch adaptor with 12 random nucleotides. From the 5' RACE reads, TCRdb called clonotypes with MiXCR, one entry per CDR3 protein. The sample lists 800,000 or so distinct CDR3 sequences, 20% to 25% occurring once. The data also belong to a second study, concerning T cells of mothers and their children.

This TCR derives from a boy between 10 and 17 years old in good health. The chain recombines TRBV15 with TRBJ1-4, with D possibly being TRBD1 (6 bases). The specimen sequenced was blood. CDR3 DNA: TGTGCCACCAGCCCCCGACCCCCCTTCGGGGGCGCCGGGGAAAAACTGTTTTTT. This translates into CATSPRPPFGGAGEKLFF.